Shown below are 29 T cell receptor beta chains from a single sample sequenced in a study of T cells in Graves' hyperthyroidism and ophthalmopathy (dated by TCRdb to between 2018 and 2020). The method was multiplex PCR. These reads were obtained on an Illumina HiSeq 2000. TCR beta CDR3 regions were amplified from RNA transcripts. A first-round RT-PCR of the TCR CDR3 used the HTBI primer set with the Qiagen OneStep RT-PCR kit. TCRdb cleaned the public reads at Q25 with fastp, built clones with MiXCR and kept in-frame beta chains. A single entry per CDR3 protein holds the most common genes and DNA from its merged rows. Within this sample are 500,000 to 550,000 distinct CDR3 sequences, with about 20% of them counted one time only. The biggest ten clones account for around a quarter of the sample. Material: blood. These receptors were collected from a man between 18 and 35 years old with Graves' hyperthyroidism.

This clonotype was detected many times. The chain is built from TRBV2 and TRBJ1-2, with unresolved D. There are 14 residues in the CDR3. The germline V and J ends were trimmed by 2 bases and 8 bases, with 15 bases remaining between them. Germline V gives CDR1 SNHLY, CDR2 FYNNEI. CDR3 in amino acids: CASSEISRAEGYTF. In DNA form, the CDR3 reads TGTGCCAGCAGTGAAATCTCTCGGGCGGAAGGCTACACCTTC.

Here the CDR3 reads CATKGQGRVGNQPQHF. Written as DNA, the CDR3 is TGTGCCACCAAGGGACAGGGAAGGGTTGGCAATCAGCCCCAGCATTTT. The chain links TRBV15 to TRBJ1-5, with 9 bases fitting TRBD1. The CDR3 spans 16 residues. Trimming removed 7 bases from V and 2 bases from J; junction bases left unmatched: 9. CDR1 and CDR2 (germline): LNHNV, YYDKDF (reference sequence).

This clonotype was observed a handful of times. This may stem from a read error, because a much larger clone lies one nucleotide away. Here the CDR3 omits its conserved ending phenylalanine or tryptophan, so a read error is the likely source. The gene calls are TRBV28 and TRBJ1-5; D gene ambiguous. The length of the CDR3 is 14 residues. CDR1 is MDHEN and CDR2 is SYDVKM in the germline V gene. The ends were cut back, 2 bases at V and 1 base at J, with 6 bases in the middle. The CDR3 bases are TGTGCCAGCAGTTTAGCGACGAGCAATCAGCCCCAGCATTTG. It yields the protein CASSLATSNQPQHL.

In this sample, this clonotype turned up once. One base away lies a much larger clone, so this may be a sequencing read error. DNA for the CDR3: TGTGCCAGCAGTCTTGGGGACAGGGGGCGAAACACCATATATTTT. It translates to CASSLGDRGRNTIYF. This rearrangement joins TRBV12-3 or TRBV12-4 to TRBJ1-3, with TRBD1 matching 12 bases. The V segment lost 5 bases and the J segment 5 bases; nucleotides outside the gene matches: 4. This CDR3 comprises 15 residues.

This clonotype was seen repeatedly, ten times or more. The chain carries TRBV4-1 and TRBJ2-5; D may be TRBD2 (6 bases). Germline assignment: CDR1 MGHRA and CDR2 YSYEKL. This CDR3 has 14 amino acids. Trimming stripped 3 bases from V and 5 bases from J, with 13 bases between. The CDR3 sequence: CASSHGAGDETQYF. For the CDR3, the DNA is TGCGCCAGCAGCCATGGAGCGGGTGATGAGACCCAGTACTTC.

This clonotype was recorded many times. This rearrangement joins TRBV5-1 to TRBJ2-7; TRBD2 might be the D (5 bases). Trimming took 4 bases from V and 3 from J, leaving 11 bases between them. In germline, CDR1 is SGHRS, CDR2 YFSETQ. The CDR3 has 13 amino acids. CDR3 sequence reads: CASSPSSFYEQYF. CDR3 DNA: TGCGCCAGCAGCCCTTCTAGCTTCTACGAGCAGTACTTC.

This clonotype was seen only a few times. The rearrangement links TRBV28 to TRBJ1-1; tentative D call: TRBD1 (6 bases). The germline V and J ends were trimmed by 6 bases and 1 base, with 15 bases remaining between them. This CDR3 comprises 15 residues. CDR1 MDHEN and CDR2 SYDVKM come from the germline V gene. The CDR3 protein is CASSGSGTPNTEAFF. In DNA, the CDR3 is TGTGCCAGCAGCGGATCCGGGACACCGAACACTGAAGCTTTCTTT. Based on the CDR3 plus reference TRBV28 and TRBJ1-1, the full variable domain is DVKVTQSSRYLVKRTGEKVFLECVQDMDHENMFWYRQDPGLGLRLIYFSYDVKMKEKGDIPEGYSVSREKKERFSLILESASTNQTSMYLCASSGSGTPNTEAFFGQGTRLTVV.

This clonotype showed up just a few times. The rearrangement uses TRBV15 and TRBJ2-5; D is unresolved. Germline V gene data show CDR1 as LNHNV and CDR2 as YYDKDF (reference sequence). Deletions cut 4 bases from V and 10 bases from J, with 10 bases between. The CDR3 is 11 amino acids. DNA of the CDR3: TGTGCCACCAGCAACCAGCGTGTCCAGTACTTC. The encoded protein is CATSNQRVQYF.

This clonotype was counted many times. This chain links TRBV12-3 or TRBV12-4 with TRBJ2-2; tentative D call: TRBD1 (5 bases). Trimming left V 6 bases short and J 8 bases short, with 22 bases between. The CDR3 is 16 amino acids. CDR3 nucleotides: TGTGCCAGCAGCTCCCCGCCAGACAGAAGTCTGGGGGAGCTGTTTTTT. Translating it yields CASSSPPDRSLGELFF.

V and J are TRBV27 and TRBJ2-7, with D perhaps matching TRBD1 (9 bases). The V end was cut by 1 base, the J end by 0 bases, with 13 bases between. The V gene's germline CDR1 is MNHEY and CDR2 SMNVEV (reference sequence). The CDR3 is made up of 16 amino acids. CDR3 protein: CASSLLAGQGSYEQYF. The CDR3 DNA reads TGTGCCAGCAGTTTATTAGCGGGACAGGGCTCCTACGAGCAGTACTTC.

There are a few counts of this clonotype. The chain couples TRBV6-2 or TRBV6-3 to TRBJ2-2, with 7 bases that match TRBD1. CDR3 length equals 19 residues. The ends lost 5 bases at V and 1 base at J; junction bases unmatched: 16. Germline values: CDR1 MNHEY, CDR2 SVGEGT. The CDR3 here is CASSPRSFDRVGNTGELFF. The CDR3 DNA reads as TGTGCCAGCAGTCCTCGCAGCTTTGACAGGGTGGGGAACACCGGGGAGCTGTTTTTT.

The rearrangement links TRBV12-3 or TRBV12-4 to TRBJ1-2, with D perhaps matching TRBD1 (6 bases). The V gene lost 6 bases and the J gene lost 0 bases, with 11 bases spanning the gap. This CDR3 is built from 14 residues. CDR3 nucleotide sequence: TGTGCCAGCAGGGCAGGGGCGCCTAACTATGGCTACACCTTC. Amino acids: CASRAGAPNYGYTF.

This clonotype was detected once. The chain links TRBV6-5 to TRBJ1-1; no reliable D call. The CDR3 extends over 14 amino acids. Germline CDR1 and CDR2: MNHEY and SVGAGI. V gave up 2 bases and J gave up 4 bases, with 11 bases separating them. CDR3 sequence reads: CASSYEERGTEAFF. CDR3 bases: TGTGCCAGCAGTTACGAGGAACGGGGCACTGAAGCTTTCTTT.

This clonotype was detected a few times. In DNA, the CDR3 is TGTGCCAGCAGCTTACTGGAGGGAACTGAAGCTTTCTTT. Its protein is CASSLLEGTEAFF. V gene TRBV13 combines with J gene TRBJ1-1; D gene uncertain. Trimming removed 2 bases from V and 5 bases from J, with 9 bases in between. The germline V gene has CDR1 PRHDT and CDR2 FYEKMQ (reference sequence). This CDR3 region has 13 residues.

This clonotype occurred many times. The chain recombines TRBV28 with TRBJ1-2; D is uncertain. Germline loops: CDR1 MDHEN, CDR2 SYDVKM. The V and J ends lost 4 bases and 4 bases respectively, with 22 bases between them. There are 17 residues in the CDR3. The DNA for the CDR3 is TGTGCCAGCAGTTCCCCGCACTTAAGAAGCAACCGCTATGGCTACACCTTC. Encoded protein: CASSSPHLRSNRYGYTF.

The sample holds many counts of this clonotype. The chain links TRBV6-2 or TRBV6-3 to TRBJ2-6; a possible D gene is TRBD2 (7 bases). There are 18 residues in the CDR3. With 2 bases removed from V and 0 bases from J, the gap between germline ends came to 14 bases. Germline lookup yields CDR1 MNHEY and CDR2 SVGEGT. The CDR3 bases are TGTGCCAGCAGTTACCAAGGGGGGGCTAGCTCTGGGGCCAACGTCCTGACTTTC. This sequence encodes CASSYQGGASSGANVLTF.

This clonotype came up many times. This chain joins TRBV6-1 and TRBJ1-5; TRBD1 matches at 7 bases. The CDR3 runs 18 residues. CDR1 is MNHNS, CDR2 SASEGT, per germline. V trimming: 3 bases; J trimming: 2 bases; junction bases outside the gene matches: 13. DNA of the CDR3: TGTGCCAGCAGTGATTGGCCAGGGGGGCTAGGTGGCAATCAGCCCCAGCATTTT. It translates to CASSDWPGGLGGNQPQHF.

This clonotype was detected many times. The CDR3 nucleotides are TGTGCCAGTAGTATTCTCGGGACAGGGGGCAATCAGCCCCAGCATTTT. Protein product: CASSILGTGGNQPQHF. The chain has TRBV19 and TRBJ1-5; 10 bases are shared with TRBD1. V lost 3 bases to trimming and J lost 2 bases; unmatched junction nucleotides: 4. This CDR3 is built from 16 residues. The germline CDR1 and CDR2 sequences are LNHDA and SQIVND (reference sequence).

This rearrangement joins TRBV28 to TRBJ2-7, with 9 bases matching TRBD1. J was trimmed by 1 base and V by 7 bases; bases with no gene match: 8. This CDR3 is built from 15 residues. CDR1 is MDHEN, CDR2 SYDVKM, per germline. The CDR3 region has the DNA TGTGCCAGCATCCCGGCCGGGACAGGGTCCTACGAGCAGTACTTC. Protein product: CASIPAGTGSYEQYF. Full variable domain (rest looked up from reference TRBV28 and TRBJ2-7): DVKVTQSSRYLVKRTGEKVFLECVQDMDHENMFWYRQDPGLGLRLIYFSYDVKMKEKGDIPEGYSVSREKKERFSLILESASTNQTSMYLCASIPAGTGSYEQYFGPGTRLTVT.

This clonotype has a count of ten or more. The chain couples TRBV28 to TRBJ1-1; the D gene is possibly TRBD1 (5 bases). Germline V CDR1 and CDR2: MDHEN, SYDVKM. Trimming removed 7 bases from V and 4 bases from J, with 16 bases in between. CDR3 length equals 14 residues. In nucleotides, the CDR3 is TGTGCCAGCACCCCCCCGGGGCAGAGCACTGAAGCTTTCTTT. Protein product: CASTPPGQSTEAFF.

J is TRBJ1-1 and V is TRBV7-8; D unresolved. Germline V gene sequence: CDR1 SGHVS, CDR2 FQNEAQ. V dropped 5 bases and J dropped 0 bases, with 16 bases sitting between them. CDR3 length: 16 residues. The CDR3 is CASSKSTRGLNTEAFF. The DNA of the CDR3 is TGTGCCAGCAGCAAGTCGACTCGAGGGTTGAACACTGAAGCTTTCTTT.

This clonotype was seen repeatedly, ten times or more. CDR3 nucleotides: TGTGCCACCAGCAGAGATTTAGGTAATCAAGAGACCCAGTACTTC. Translation: CATSRDLGNQETQYF. The chain uses TRBV15 and TRBJ2-5; no clear D gene. Trimming left V 0 bases short and J 2 bases short, with 10 bases between. Germline assignment: CDR1 LNHNV and CDR2 YYDKDF (reference sequence). The length of the CDR3 is 15 residues.

The CDR3 here is CATRGGSKNIQYF. The CDR3 DNA is TGTGCCACCCGCGGGGGCTCCAAAAACATTCAGTACTTC. This chain uses TRBV2 with TRBJ2-4; TRBD2 is a possible D gene (7 bases). The CDR3 spans 13 residues. V was pared by 10 bases and J by 2 bases, with 12 bases between. The V gene's germline CDR1 is SNHLY and CDR2 FYNNEI.

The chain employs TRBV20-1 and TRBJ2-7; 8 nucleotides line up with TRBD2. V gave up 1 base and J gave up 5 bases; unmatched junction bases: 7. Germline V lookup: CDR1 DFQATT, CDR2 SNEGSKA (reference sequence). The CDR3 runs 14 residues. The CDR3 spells CSARGSLAVHEQYF. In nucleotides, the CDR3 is TGCAGTGCTAGAGGCTCACTAGCGGTGCACGAGCAGTACTTC.

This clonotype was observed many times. CDR3 sequence: CASSSPHGGYTF. In DNA, the CDR3 is TGTGCCAGCAGCTCCCCTCACGGAGGCTACACCTTC. V and J are TRBV7-9 and TRBJ1-2; D is uncertain. Germline-derived CDR1 and CDR2 are SEHNR and FQNEAQ (reference sequence). The CDR3 is 12 residues long. V was cut by 4 bases and J by 8 bases, with 11 bases left in between.

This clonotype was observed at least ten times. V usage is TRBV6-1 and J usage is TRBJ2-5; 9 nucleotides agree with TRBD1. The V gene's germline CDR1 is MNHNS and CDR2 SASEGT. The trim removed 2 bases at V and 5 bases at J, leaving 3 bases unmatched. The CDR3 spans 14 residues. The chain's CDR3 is CASSEPQGAETQYF. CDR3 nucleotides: TGTGCCAGCAGTGAACCACAGGGGGCGGAGACCCAGTACTTC.

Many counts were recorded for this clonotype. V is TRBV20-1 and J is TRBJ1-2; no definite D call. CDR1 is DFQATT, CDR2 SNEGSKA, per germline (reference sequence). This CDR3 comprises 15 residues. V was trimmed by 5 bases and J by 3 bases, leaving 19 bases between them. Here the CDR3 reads CSAPKTLTEHYGYTF. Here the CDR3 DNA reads TGCAGTGCTCCAAAGACCCTCACCGAGCACTATGGCTACACCTTC.

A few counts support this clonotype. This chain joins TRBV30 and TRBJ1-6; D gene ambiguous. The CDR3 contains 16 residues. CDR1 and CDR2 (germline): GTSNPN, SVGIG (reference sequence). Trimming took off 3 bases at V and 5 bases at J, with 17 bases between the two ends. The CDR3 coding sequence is TGTGCCTGGAGGTCCCCGGCGGGAATGGATAATTCACCCCTCCACTTT. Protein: CAWRSPAGMDNSPLHF.

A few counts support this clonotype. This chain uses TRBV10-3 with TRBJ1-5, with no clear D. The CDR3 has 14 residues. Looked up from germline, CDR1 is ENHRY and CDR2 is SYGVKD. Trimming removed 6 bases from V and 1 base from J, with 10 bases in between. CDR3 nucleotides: TGTGCCATCAGGGCTCCGGGGAGCAATCAGCCCCAGCATTTT. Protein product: CAIRAPGSNQPQHF.